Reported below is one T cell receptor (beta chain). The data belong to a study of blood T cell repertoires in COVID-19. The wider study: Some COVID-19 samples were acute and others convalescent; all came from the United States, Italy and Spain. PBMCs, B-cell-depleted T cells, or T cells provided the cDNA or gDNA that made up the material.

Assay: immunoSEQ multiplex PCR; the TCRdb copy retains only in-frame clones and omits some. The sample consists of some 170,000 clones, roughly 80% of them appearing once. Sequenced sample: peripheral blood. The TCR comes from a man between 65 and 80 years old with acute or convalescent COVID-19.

CDR3 amino acids: CASSRDRDGRANTEAFF. Written as DNA, the CDR3 is TGCGCCAGCAGCCGTGACAGGGACGGTCGGGCGAACACTGAAGCTTTCTTT. J is TRBJ1-1 and V is TRBV5-1; 7 bases map to TRBD1. J gave up 1 base and V 4 bases, and 13 bases lay outside the gene matches. Germline values: CDR1 SGHRS, CDR2 YFSETQ. The CDR3 is made up of 17 amino acids.